Below are 5 T cell receptor beta chains sequenced from a single sample in a study of cytomegalovirus exposure and HLA in healthy donors. It was with 60 Vbeta and 13 Jbeta primers that the PCR ran. Method: immunoSEQ multiplex PCR; TCRdb's copy keeps in-frame clones and lacks some. This sample yields tens of thousands of clones, of which about four fifths are seen a single time; 6% to 9.5% belongs to the top ten. The sample was PBMCs. The receptors here all came from a man in his thirties or forties in good health and CMV-seronegative.

Regarding this clone: This sample includes further DNA sequences coding for the same CDR3. The V call is TRBV30, the J call TRBJ1-5, with D possibly being TRBD1 (6 bases). Looked up from germline, CDR1 is GTSNPN and CDR2 is SVGIG (reference sequence). This CDR3 is 14 amino acids long. V gave up 0 bases and J gave up 3 bases, with 9 bases separating them. In DNA, the CDR3 is TGTGCCTGGAGTGTAGGACAGCACAATCAGCCCCAGCATTTT. Amino acid sequence: CAWSVGQHNQPQHF.

The chain recombines TRBV5-1 with TRBJ2-3; TRBD2 agrees at 15 bases. Germline CDR1 reads SGHRS; CDR2 reads YFSETQ. The junction had 1 base not matched to a gene; V was cut back by 6 bases and J by 5 bases. CDR3 length: 14 residues. The CDR3 spells CASKGLAGGDTQYF. The DNA for the CDR3 is TGCGCCAGCAAGGGACTAGCGGGGGGAGATACGCAGTATTTT. The variable domain in full, completed from reference TRBV5-1 and TRBJ2-3, reads KAGVTQTPRYLIKTRGQQVTLSCSPISGHRSVSWYQQTPGQGLQFLFEYFSETQRNKGNFPGRFSGRQFSNSRSEMNVSTLELGDSALYLCASKGLAGGDTQYFGPGTRLTVL.

The rearrangement joins TRBV27 to TRBJ2-1; TRBD1 aligns across 8 bases. Trimming at V came to 6 bases and at J to 5 bases, leaving 9 bases not matched to a gene. The length of the CDR3 is 15 residues. Germline CDR1 MNHEY, CDR2 SMNVEV (reference sequence). The DNA for the CDR3 is TGTGCCAGCAGGGCGACCGGGACAGGTAACAATGAGCAGTTCTTC. Its protein is CASRATGTGNNEQFF.

The chain carries TRBV7-6 and TRBJ1-1, with D uncertain. The CDR3 contains 15 residues. The V gene lost 8 bases and the J gene lost 4 bases, with 20 bases spanning the gap. Germline assignment: CDR1 SGHVS and CDR2 FNYEAQ. The CDR3 spells CASGLLHGRGTEAFF. The CDR3, as DNA: TGTGCCAGCGGCCTACTACACGGCAGAGGCACTGAAGCTTTCTTT.

The chain employs TRBV4-2 and TRBJ2-3; 12 bases agree with TRBD2. CDR3 length equals 17 residues. V gave up 0 bases and J gave up 4 bases; unmatched junction bases: 5. Germline CDR1 and CDR2: LGHNA and YNFKEQ. This chain's CDR3 is CASSQDLPSGGADTQYF. CDR3 in DNA: TGTGCCAGCAGCCAAGATCTGCCTAGCGGGGGGGCAGATACGCAGTATTTT.